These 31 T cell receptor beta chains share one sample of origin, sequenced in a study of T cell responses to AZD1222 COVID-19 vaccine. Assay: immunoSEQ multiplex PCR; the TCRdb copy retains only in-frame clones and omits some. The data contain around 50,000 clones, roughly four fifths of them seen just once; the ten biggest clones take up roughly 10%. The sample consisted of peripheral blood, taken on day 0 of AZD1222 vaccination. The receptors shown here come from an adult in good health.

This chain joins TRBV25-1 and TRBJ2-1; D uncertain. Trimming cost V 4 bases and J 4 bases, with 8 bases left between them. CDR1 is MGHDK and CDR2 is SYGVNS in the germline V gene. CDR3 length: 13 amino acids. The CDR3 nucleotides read TGTGCCAGCAGTGCTCAGCTTTACAATGAGCAGTTCTTC. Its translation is CASSAQLYNEQFF.

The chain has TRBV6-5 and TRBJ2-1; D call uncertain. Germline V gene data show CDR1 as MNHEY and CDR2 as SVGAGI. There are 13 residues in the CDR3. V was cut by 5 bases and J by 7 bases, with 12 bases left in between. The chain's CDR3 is CASSLLQENEQFF. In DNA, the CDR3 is TGTGCCAGCAGTCTCCTTCAGGAAAATGAGCAGTTCTTC.

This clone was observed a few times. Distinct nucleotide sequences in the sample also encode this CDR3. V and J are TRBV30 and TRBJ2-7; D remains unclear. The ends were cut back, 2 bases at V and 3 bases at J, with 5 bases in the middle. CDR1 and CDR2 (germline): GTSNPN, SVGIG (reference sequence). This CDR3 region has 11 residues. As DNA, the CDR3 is TGTGCCTGGAGTCTTAACTACGAGCAGTACTTC. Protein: CAWSLNYEQYF.

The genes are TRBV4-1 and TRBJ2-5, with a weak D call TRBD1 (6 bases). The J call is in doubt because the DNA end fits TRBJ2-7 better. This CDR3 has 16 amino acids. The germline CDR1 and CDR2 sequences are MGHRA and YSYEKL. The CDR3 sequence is CASSQGGQSLPYEQYF. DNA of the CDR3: TGCGCCAGCAGCCAAGGGGGGCAGTCCCTCCCCTACGAGCAGTACTTC.

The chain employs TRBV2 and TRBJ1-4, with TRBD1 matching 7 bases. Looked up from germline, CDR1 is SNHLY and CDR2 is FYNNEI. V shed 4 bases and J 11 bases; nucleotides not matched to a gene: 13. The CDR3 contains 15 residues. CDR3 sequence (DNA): TGTGCCAGCAGTGTTAAGGGACAGAATAAAGTGAAACTGTTTTTT. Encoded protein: CASSVKGQNKVKLFF.

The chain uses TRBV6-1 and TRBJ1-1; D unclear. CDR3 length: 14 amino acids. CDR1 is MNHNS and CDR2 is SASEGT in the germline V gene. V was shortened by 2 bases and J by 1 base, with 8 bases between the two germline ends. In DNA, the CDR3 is TGTGCCAGCAGTGAAATCCGAAAGAACACTGAAGCTTTCTTT. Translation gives CASSEIRKNTEAFF.

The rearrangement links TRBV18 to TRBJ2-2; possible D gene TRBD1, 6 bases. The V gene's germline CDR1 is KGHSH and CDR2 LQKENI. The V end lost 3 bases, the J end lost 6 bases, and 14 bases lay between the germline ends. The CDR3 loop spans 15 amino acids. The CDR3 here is CASSPLQGRAGELFF. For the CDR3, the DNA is TGTGCCAGCTCACCTCTACAGGGAAGGGCCGGGGAGCTGTTTTTT.

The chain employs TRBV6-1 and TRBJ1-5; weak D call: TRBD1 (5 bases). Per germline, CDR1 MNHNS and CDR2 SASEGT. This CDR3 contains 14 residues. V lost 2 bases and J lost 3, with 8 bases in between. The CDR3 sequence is CASSEQGFNQPQHF. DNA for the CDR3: TGTGCCAGCAGTGAACAGGGCTTCAATCAGCCCCAGCATTTT.

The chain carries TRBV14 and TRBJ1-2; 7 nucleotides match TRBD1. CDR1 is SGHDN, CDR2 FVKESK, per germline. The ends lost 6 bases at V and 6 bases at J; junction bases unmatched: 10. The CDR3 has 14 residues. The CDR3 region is CASRKGQWSDGYTF. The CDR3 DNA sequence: TGTGCCAGCAGGAAGGGACAGTGGTCTGATGGCTACACCTTC.

The CDR3 DNA sequence: TGTGCCAGCAGTTTCCCGGGGCCCCCGTACGAGCAGTACTTC. Encoded protein: CASSFPGPPYEQYF. J is TRBJ2-7 and V is TRBV28; D tentatively fits TRBD1 or TRBD2 (5 bases each). Trimming pared 3 bases from V and 4 bases from J, leaving 13 bases between. The CDR3 is 14 amino acids. Germline lookup yields CDR1 MDHEN and CDR2 SYDVKM.

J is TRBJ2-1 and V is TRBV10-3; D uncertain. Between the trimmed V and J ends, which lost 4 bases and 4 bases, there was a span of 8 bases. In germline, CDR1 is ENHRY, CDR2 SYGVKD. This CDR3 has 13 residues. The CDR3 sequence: CAISGNSYNEQFF. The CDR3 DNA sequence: TGTGCCATCAGTGGCAACTCATACAATGAGCAGTTCTTC.

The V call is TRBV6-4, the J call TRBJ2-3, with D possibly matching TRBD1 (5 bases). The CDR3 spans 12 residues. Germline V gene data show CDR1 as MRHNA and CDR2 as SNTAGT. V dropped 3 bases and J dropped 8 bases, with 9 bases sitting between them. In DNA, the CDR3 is TGTGCCAGCAGTGATAATAGGGGTACGCAGTATTTT. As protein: CASSDNRGTQYF.

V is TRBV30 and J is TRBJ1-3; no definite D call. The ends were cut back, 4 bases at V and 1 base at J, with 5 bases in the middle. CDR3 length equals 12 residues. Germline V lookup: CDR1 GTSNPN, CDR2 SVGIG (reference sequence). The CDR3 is CAWKRSGNTIYF. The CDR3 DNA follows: TGTGCCTGGAAAAGGTCTGGAAACACCATATATTTT.

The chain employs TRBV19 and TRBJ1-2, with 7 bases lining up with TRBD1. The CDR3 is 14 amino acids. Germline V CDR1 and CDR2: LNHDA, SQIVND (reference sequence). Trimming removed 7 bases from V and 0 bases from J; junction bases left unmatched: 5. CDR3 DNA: TGTGCCAGTATCGCGACAGGGACTAACTATGGCTACACCTTC. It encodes CASIATGTNYGYTF. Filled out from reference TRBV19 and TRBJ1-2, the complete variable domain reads DGGITQSPKYLFRKEGQNVTLSCEQNLNHDAMYWYRQDPGQGLRLIYYSQIVNDFQKGDIAEGYSVSREKKESFPLTVTSAQKNPTAFYLCASIATGTNYGYTFGSGTRLTVV.

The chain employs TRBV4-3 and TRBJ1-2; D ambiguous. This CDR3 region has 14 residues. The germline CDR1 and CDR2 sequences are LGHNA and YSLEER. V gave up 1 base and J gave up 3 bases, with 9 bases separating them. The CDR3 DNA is TGCGCCAGCAGCCAAGCGCACACAGACTATGGCTACACCTTC. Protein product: CASSQAHTDYGYTF.

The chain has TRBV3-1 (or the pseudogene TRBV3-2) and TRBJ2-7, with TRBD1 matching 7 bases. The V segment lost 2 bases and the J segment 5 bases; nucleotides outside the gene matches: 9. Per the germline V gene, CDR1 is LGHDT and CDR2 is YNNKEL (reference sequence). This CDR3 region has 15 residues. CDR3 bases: TGTGCCAGCAGCCAAAGACGACAGGGCGCCGACGAGCAGTACTTC. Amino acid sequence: CASSQRRQGADEQYF.

This CDR3 is CASRTGDGYTF. The CDR3 DNA is TGTGCCAGCAGGACAGGGGATGGCTACACCTTC. The chain is built from TRBV7-9 and TRBJ1-2; 8 bases agree with TRBD1. This CDR3 is built from 11 residues. CDR1 and CDR2 from the germline V gene are SEHNR and FQNEAQ (reference sequence). With 6 bases clipped from V and 6 bases from J, the junction kept 0 bases outside the gene matches.

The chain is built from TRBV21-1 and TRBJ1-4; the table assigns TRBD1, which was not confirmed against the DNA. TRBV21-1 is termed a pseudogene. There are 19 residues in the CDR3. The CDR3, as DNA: TGTGCCAGCAGCTCGGGACAGTGCCCTCGACGTGCAACTAATGAAAAACTGTTTTTT. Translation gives CASSSGQCPRRATNEKLFF.

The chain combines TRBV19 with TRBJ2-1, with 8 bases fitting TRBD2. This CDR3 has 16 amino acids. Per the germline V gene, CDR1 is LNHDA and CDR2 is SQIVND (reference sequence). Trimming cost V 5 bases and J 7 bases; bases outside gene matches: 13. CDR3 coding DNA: TGTGCCAGTAGTTCGTATACTAGCGGAAAAGGGAATGAGCAGTTCTTC. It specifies CASSSYTSGKGNEQFF. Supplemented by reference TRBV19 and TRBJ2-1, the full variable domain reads DGGITQSPKYLFRKEGQNVTLSCEQNLNHDAMYWYRQDPGQGLRLIYYSQIVNDFQKGDIAEGYSVSREKKESFPLTVTSAQKNPTAFYLCASSSYTSGKGNEQFFGPGTRLTVL.

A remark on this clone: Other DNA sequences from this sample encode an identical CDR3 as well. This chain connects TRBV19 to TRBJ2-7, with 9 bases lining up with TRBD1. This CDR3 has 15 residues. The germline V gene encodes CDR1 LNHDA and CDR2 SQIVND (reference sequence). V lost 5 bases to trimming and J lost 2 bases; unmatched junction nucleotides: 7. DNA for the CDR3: TGTGCCAGTAGTCCCCCGGGACAGGGAGCCTACGAGCAGTACTTC. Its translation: CASSPPGQGAYEQYF.

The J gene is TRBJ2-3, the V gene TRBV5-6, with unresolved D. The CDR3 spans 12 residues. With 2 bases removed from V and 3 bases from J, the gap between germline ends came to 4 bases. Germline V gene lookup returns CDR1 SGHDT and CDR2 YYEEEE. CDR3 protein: CASSFLTDTQYF. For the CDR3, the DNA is TGTGCCAGCAGCTTCTTAACAGATACGCAGTATTTT.

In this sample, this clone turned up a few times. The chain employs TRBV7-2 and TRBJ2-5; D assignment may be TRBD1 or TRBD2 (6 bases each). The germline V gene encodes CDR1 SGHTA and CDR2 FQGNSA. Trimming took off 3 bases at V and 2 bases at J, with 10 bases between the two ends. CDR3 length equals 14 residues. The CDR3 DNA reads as TGTGCCAGCAGCTTCGGGGGCAGACAAGAGACCCAGTACTTC. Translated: CASSFGGRQETQYF.

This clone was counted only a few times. CDR3 sequence reads: CASSVAPVQETQYF. The CDR3, as DNA: TGTGCCAGCAGCGTAGCCCCGGTCCAAGAGACCCAGTACTTC. The chain uses TRBV9 and TRBJ2-5; the D is unclear. V lost 0 bases to trimming and J lost 1 base, with 7 bases between them. The germline V gene encodes CDR1 SGDLS and CDR2 YYNGEE. The CDR3 runs to 14 residues.

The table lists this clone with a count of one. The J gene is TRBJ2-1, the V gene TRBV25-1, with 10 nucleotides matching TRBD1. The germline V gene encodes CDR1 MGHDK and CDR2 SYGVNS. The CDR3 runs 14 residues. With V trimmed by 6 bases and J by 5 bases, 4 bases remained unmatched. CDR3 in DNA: TGTGCCAGCAGCGACAGGGGGCGGAACAATGAGCAGTTCTTC. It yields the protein CASSDRGRNNEQFF.

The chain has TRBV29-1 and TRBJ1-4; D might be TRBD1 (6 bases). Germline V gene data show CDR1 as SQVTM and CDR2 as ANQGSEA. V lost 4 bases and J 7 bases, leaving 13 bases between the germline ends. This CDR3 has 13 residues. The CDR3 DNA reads TGCAGCGTTGGGCAGGGGTTGACTGAAAAACTGTTTTTT. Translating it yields CSVGQGLTEKLFF.

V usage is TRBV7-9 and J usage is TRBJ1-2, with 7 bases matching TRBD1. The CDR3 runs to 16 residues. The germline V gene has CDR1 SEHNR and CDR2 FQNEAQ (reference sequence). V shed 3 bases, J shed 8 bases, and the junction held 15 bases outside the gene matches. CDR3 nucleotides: TGTGCCAGCAGCTTGGAGGTATTGGCAGGGGGAAGAGGCTACACCTTC. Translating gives CASSLEVLAGGRGYTF.

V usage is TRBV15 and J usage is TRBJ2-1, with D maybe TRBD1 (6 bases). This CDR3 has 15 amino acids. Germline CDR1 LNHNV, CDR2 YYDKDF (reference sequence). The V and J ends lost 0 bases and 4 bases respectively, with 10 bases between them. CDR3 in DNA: TGTGCCACCAGCAGAGATAGGGGGTTTTACAATGAGCAGTTCTTC. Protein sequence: CATSRDRGFYNEQFF.

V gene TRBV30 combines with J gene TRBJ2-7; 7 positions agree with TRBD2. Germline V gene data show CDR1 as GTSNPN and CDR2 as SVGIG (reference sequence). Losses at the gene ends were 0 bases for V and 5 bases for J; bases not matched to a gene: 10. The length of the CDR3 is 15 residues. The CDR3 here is CAWSVALANGDEQYF. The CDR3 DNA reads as TGTGCCTGGAGTGTGGCACTAGCGAATGGGGACGAGCAGTACTTC. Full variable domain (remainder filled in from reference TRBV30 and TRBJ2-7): SQTIHQWPATLVQPVGSPLSLECTVEGTSNPNLYWYRQAAGRGLQLLFYSVGIGQISSEVPQNLSASRPQDRQFILSSKKLLLSDSGFYLCAWSVALANGDEQYFGPGTRLTVT.

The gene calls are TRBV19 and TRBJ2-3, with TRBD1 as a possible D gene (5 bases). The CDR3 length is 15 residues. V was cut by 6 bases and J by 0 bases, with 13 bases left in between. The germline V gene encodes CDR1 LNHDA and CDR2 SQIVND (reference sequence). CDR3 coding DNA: TGTGCCAGTAGAGAATCTCAGGGTAGCACAGATACGCAGTATTTT. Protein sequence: CASRESQGSTDTQYF.

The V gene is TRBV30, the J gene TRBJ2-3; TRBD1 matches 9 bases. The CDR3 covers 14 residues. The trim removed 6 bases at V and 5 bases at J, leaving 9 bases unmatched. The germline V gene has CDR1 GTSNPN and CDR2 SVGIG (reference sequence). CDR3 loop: CACHLGQGLDTQYF. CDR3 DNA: TGTGCCTGCCATCTTGGACAGGGGTTAGATACGCAGTATTTT.

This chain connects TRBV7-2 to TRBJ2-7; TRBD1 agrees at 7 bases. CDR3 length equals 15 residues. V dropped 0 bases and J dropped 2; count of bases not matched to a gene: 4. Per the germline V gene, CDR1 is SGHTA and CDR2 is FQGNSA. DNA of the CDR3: TGTGCCAGCAGCTTAGCGCCCCAGGGGGCCTACGAGCAGTACTTC. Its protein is CASSLAPQGAYEQYF.